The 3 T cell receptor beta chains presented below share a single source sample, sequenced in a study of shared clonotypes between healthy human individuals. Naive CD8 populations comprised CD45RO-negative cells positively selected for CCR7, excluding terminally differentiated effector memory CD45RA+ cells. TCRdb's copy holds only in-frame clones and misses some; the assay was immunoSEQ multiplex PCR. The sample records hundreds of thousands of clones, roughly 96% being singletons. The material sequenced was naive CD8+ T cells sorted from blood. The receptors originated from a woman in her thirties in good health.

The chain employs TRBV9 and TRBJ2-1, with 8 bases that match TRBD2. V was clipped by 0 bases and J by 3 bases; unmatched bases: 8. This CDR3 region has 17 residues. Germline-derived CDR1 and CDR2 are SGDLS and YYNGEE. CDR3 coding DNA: TGTGCCAGCAGCGTAGCCGGGTTAGCGGGAAACTACAATGAGCAGTTCTTC. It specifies CASSVAGLAGNYNEQFF.

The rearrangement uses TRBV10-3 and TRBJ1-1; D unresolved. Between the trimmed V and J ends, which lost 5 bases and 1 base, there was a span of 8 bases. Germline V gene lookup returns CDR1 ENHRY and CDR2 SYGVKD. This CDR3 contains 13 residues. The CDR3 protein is CAISLPGNTEAFF. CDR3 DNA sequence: TGTGCCATCAGTTTACCGGGGAACACTGAAGCTTTCTTT.

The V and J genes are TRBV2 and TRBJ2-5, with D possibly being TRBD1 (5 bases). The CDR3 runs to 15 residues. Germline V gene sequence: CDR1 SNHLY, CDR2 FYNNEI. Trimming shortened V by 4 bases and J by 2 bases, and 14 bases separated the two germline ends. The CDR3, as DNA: TGTGCCAGCAGTGGGGGCCTGGGCCAACAAGAGACCCAGTACTTC. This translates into CASSGGLGQQETQYF.